The 8 T cell receptor beta chains listed next were all sequenced from one sample in a study of regulatory T cells in long-lasting Graves disease (dated by TCRdb to the early 2020s). To prepare the library, multiplex PCR was applied. Sequencing was performed on an Illumina HiSeq 4000. iRepertoire HTBI primers and Arm-PCR amplification of CDR3 regions were used to construct TCR beta libraries. The raw public reads went through TCRdb reprocessing: fastp at Q25, MiXCR clone calling, in-frame beta chains kept. All rows with the same CDR3 protein become a single entry with the most common DNA and genes. A total of 410,000 or so distinct CDR3 sequences appear in this sample, around 14% of them only once. The top ten constitute about a sixth of the sample. The time point label for this specimen denotes: newly diagnosed GD, antithyroid drugs for less than 3 months. For both TCR sequencing and RNA sequencing, RNA was extracted from PBMCs in TRIzol.

Separately, the same data were catalogued under a study of T cells in Graves' hyperthyroidism and ophthalmopathy.

Sequenced here: peripheral blood mononuclear cells (PBMCs), sampled at new diagnosis, from a patient treated with antithyroid drugs. These TCRs come from a woman aged 25 to 39 with Graves disease. Donor details come from another sample of the same person, matched by shared clones.

The chain uses TRBV9 and TRBJ1-4, with 8 nucleotides matching TRBD1. The CDR3 contains 16 residues. With 3 bases clipped from V and 6 bases from J, the junction kept 10 bases outside the gene matches. The germline CDR1 and CDR2 sequences are SGDLS and YYNGEE. CDR3 DNA: TGTGCCAGCAGCGACCCCGGACAGGGCGGGGATGAAAAACTGTTTTTT. Translating it yields CASSDPGQGGDEKLFF.

CDR3 coding DNA: TGTGCTAGTGGTCCTACCACCGCTGCAACTAATGAAAAACTGTTTTTT. Translated, it gives CASGPTTAATNEKLFF. The rearrangement joins TRBV12-5 to TRBJ1-4, with D uncertain. Trimming shortened V by 5 bases and J by 0 bases, and 13 bases separated the two germline ends. There are 16 residues in the CDR3. Germline V gene lookup returns CDR1 LGHNT and CDR2 FRNRAP.

Regarding this clonotype: A much larger clonotype is one base distant, so this may be a read error. The chain carries TRBV5-6 and TRBJ2-3; D perhaps matches TRBD1 (6 bases). Judging by the DNA end, TRBJ2-7 fits better; the J call may be wrong. The CDR3 has 13 residues. CDR1 is SGHDT, CDR2 YYEEEE, per germline. The CDR3 sequence is CASSFDRNCEQYF. CDR3 coding DNA: TGTGCCAGCAGCTTTGACAGGAACTGCGAGCAGTACTTC.

V gene TRBV10-3 combines with J gene TRBJ1-1; a possible D gene is TRBD1 (6 bases). The CDR3 extends over 11 amino acids. Trimming stripped 6 bases from V and 11 bases from J, with 13 bases between. The germline V gene encodes CDR1 ENHRY and CDR2 SYGVKD. Here the CDR3 reads CAIRQGFQAFF. DNA of the CDR3: TGTGCCATCAGACAGGGATTTCAGGCTTTCTTT.

The J gene is TRBJ1-3, the V gene TRBV30; 10 nucleotides line up with TRBD1. Germline V lookup: CDR1 GTSNPN, CDR2 SVGIG (reference sequence). With V trimmed by 5 bases and J by 2 bases, 21 bases remained unmatched. The CDR3 covers 20 residues. As DNA, the CDR3 is TGTGCCTGGGAGAAACCTGGACAGGGGGTAGTGTTAGTCGCTGGAAACACCATATATTTT. Translated: CAWEKPGQGVVLVAGNTIYF.

This clonotype was found many times. The rearrangement links TRBV7-9 to TRBJ1-3; D is perhaps TRBD1 (5 bases). The V end was cut by 3 bases, the J end by 1 base, with 16 bases between. Germline V gives CDR1 SEHNR, CDR2 FQNEAQ (reference sequence). CDR3 size: 17 residues. CDR3 region: CASSFPRGSTSGNTIYF. The CDR3 nucleotides read TGTGCCAGCAGCTTCCCCCGGGGCTCTACTTCTGGAAACACCATATATTTT.

This clonotype appeared many times. The gene calls are TRBV11-2 and TRBJ2-7, with D uncertain. V lost 0 bases to trimming and J lost 3 bases, with 12 bases between them. Germline values: CDR1 SGHAT, CDR2 FQNNGV. The CDR3 sequence is 15 residues long. The CDR3 region is CASSLDPGPIYEQYF. CDR3 nucleotides: TGTGCCAGCAGCTTAGATCCAGGTCCTATCTACGAGCAGTACTTC. Variable domain in full (rest from reference TRBV11-2 and TRBJ2-7): EAGVAQSPRYKIIEKRQSVAFWCNPISGHATLYWYQQILGQGPKLLIQFQNNGVVDDSQLPKDRFSAERLKGVDSTLKIQPAKLEDSAVYLCASSLDPGPIYEQYFGPGTRLTVT.

The sample holds many counts of this clonotype. The rearrangement links TRBV20-1 to TRBJ2-7, with TRBD1 identical over 8 bases. This CDR3 region has 16 residues. The germline CDR1 and CDR2 sequences are DFQATT and SNEGSKA (reference sequence). Germline trimming cut 3 bases from V and 3 bases from J; bases unmatched to any gene: 13. CDR3 in amino acids: CSARPLGQGGGYEQYF. CDR3 DNA sequence: TGCAGTGCTAGGCCCCTAGGACAGGGAGGAGGCTACGAGCAGTACTTC.